The T cell receptor beta chain described here comes from a study of blood T cells in healthy people across ages. This clonotype was recorded only once. Germline values: CDR1 MNHEY, CDR2 SMNVEV (reference sequence). CDR3 length: 13 residues. V was clipped by 4 bases and J by 4 bases, with 8 bases between them. Together with a sample-barcoded 5' primer, a J-beta primer mix was included in a second PCR lasting about 7 to 11 cycles. Each sample yielded at least 2.5 million CDR3-containing paired-end reads. TCRdb called the 5' RACE reads again in MiXCR, with one record for every CDR3 protein. The repertoire holds hundreds of thousands of distinct CDR3 sequences, with approximately 25% as singletons. The same sample was also studied in work on T cells of mothers and their children.

The chain combines TRBV27 with TRBJ2-1, with D possibly called TRBD1 or TRBD2 (5 bases each). This TCR derives from a boy aged 5-17 years in good health. The sequencing input was blood. The CDR3 region is CASSWDQYNEQFF. The CDR3 DNA reads TGTGCCAGCAGTTGGGACCAATACAATGAGCAGTTCTTC.